The rows below give T cell receptor beta chains drawn from one sample of a study of Ad26.COV2.S vaccination and SARS-CoV-2 variants. Clones were read by immunoSEQ multiplex PCR, and TCRdb kept only the in-frame ones, dropping some. The sample consists of around 400,000 clones, 89% of them appearing once. The specimen was peripheral blood, collected in a trial of Ad26.COV2.S vaccine versus placebo. These receptors were taken from a person aged 18-60 years who received the Ad26.COV2.S COVID-19 vaccine or a placebo. Each CDR3 is given with its conserved first and last residue. Each record gives: clone size, D gene, V gene, J gene, CDR3 DNA, CDR3 protein. D genes are given only for firm matches. The size field is filled for only some rows; it gives once, few, many or a size class.

>.|.|TRBV29-1|TRBJ1-1
TGCAGCGTGCAGGGTTGGGTGAACACTGAAGCTTTCTTT
CSVQGWVNTEAFF
>once|.|TRBV5-1|TRBJ2-1
TGCGCCAGCAGCCCCGGGGCCACCACGGGCAATGAGCAGTTCTTC
CASSPGATTGNEQFF
>.|TRBD2|TRBV28|TRBJ2-7
TGTGCCAGCAGTCGTAGGATAGCGGGGGTTGGGCAGTACTTC
CASSRRIAGVGQYF
>.|TRBD1|TRBV6-2/TRBV6-3|TRBJ2-7
TGTGCCAGCAGTTCAACAGGGGCCTACGAGCAGTACTTC
CASSSTGAYEQYF
>.|TRBD2|TRBV10-3|TRBJ2-1
TGTGCCACGGATAGCGGGAGCGGAAATGAGCAGTTCTTC
CATDSGSGNEQFF
>.|TRBD1|TRBV30|TRBJ1-4
TGTGCCTGGGAGCAGGGGGGGGGCTCTAGACTGTTTTTT
CAWEQGGGSRLFF
>.|.|TRBV6-5|TRBJ2-1
TGTGCCAGCAGTCGGACTATTTACAATGAGCAGTTCTTC
CASSRTIYNEQFF
>.|.|TRBV7-2|TRBJ1-1
TGTGCCAGCAGCCCCGGTTCAGGGGCTGGAACTGAAGCTTTCTTT
CASSPGSGAGTEAFF
>once|.|TRBV7-8|TRBJ1-5
TGTGCCAGCAGCTTAGTGCAGGGTCAGCCCCAGCATTTT
CASSLVQGQPQHF
>.|TRBD2|TRBV18|TRBJ2-1
TGTGCCAGCTCGCATCCCCCCGGGACTAGCACCGGGGATGAGCAGTTCTTC
CASSHPPGTSTGDEQFF
>.|TRBD2|TRBV11-3|TRBJ2-7
TGTGCCAGCAGCTCCGCCGGGACTAGCGGGAGGGATTCCTACGAGCAGTACTTC
CASSSAGTSGRDSYEQYF
>.|TRBD1|TRBV30|TRBJ2-4
TGTGCCTGGGGATCAGGGGGCGCAGACATTCAGTACTTC
CAWGSGGADIQYF
>.|TRBD1|TRBV5-5|TRBJ1-6
TGTGCCAGCAGCCAAGGGGGCGCGCATAATTCACCCCTCCACTTT
CASSQGGAHNSPLHF
>.|.|TRBV14|TRBJ2-3
TGTGCCAGCAGCCAAGAACGGCGGGATGTCGCTGATACGCAGTATTTT
CASSQERRDVADTQYF
>.|.|TRBV29-1|TRBJ1-1
TGCAGCGTTGAAGGGGGGCGTAGGACTGAAGCTTTCTTT
CSVEGGRRTEAFF
>once|.|TRBV11-2|TRBJ2-7
TGTGCCAGCAGCTTAGGTCCGGGCAACTACGAGCAGTACTTC
CASSLGPGNYEQYF
>.|.|TRBV2|TRBJ1-2
TGTGCCAGCGAGAGGCGGGACTTAACTAACTATGGCTACACCTTC
CASERRDLTNYGYTF
>.|.|TRBV27|TRBJ2-7
TGTGCCAGCAGTTACGAGGGTGCCTACGAGCAGTACTTC
CASSYEGAYEQYF
>.|.|TRBV29-1|TRBJ2-5
TGCAGCAGTGGGTTTAAAGAGACCCAGTACTTC
CSSGFKETQYF
>.|.|TRBV5-1|TRBJ2-1
TGCGCCAGCAGCTTGGGTCTGGACAATGAGCAGTTCTTC
CASSLGLDNEQFF
>.|.|TRBV3-1/TRBV3-2|TRBJ2-4
TGTGCCAGCAGCCAAGCAGGGCTAGCCAAAAACATTCAGTACTTC
CASSQAGLAKNIQYF
>.|TRBD1|TRBV27|TRBJ1-2
TGTGCCAGCAGTTTGGCGGGACAGGGGGTGGATGGCTACACCTTC
CASSLAGQGVDGYTF
>.|.|TRBV30|TRBJ1-1
TGTGCCTGGAGTGGGAGCAGGGACACTGAAGCTTTCTTT
CAWSGSRDTEAFF
>.|TRBD1|TRBV28|TRBJ1-1
TGTGCCAGCAGGACAGGGATTGAAGCTTTCTTT
CASRTGIEAFF
>.|TRBD2|TRBV19|TRBJ2-7
TGTGCCAGTAGTACTTCGGGTAGCGGGACCTACGAGCAGTACTTC
CASSTSGSGTYEQYF
>.|TRBD2|TRBV7-2|TRBJ2-1
TGTGCCAGCAGCCCAACTAGCGGGAGTTGGTACAATGAGCAGTTCTTC
CASSPTSGSWYNEQFF
>.|.|TRBV28|TRBJ2-1
TGTGCCAGCAGGGACGTTGATGAGCAGTTCTTC
CASRDVDEQFF
>.|.|TRBV7-7|TRBJ2-1
TGTGCCAGCAGCTTAAAAACCGGGACCGGGGAGCAGTTCTTC
CASSLKTGTGEQFF
>.|.|TRBV6-1|TRBJ2-1
TGTGCCAGCAGTGAATTGAGGAATGAGCAGTTCTTC
CASSELRNEQFF
>.|TRBD2|TRBV6-5|TRBJ2-7
TGTGCCAGCTCCCCAGCGGGGAAGAGGTACGAGCAGTACTTC
CASSPAGKRYEQYF
>.|.|TRBV24-1|TRBJ2-2
TGTGCCACCAGAGGGGTCGGGGAGCTGTTTTTT
CATRGVGELFF
>few|.|TRBV7-9|TRBJ2-2
TGTGCCAGCAGCTCTCGACAGAACACCGGGGAGCTGTTTTTT
CASSSRQNTGELFF
>.|.|TRBV9|TRBJ2-7
TGTGCCAGCAGCTCCGGGTCCTCGACCGAGCAGTACTTC
CASSSGSSTEQYF
>.|.|TRBV4-1|TRBJ2-7
TGCGCCAGCAGCCAAGATCTAGGGCCCCAGGGCGAGCAGTACTTC
CASSQDLGPQGEQYF
>.|.|TRBV12-3/TRBV12-4|TRBJ2-7
TGTGCCAGCAGTTCCCTCTCCGAGCAGTACTTC
CASSSLSEQYF
>.|.|TRBV28|TRBJ2-1
TGTGCCAGCAGTTTATACCAGGGGGGGTGGGATGAGCAGTTCTTC
CASSLYQGGWDEQFF
>.|TRBD2|TRBV2|TRBJ2-2
TGTGCCAGCAGGCTGACTAGCGGGGAGAACACCGGGGAGCTGTTTTTT
CASRLTSGENTGELFF
>.|TRBD2|TRBV5-1|TRBJ2-1
TGCGCCAGCAGCTTGGGGAGCGGGAGTTACAATGAGCAGTTCTTC
CASSLGSGSYNEQFF
>once|TRBD2|TRBV5-1|TRBJ2-7
TGCGCCAGCAGGTTCGGACTAGCCTACGAGCAGTACTTC
CASRFGLAYEQYF
>few|.|TRBV6-6|TRBJ1-6
TGTGCCAGCAGTTACGAGGGAGCCCTCCACTTT
CASSYEGALHF
>.|.|TRBV6-1|TRBJ1-2
TGTGCCAGCAGTGAAGCCCCCGGGGGCGTCTATGGCTACACCTTC
CASSEAPGGVYGYTF